The clone carrying this T cell receptor beta chain showed up just a few times. This entry is derived from a study of T cells in Graves' hyperthyroidism and ophthalmopathy. The CDR3 has 14 amino acids. V dropped 4 bases and J dropped 1 base, with 9 bases sitting between them. The germline V gene has CDR1 SGDLS and CDR2 YYNGEE. Ophthalmopathy cases scored 3 or more on the Clinical Activity Score and 4 or more on NOSPECS grade, with duration below 3 months. Regions amplified from RNA transcripts were the TCR beta CDR3 regions. Carried out on the TCR CDR3, a first-round RT-PCR used the HTBI primer set. TCRdb called the multiplex PCR reads again in MiXCR, with one record for every CDR3 protein. This table has 360,000 or so distinct CDR3 sequences, approximately 16% appearing once.

This receptor was obtained from a woman aged 60-70 years with Graves' ophthalmopathy. The chain combines TRBV9 with TRBJ1-3, with D hard to call. The sample was blood. CDR3 residues: CASSSGQSGNTIYF. The CDR3 nucleotides are TGTGCCAGCAGCTCTGGGCAGTCTGGAAACACCATATATTTT.